Below, one T cell receptor beta chain is given with its context. This specimen comes from a study of blood T cell repertoires in COVID-19. Whole-study context: The cDNA or gDNA used as material had been derived from T cells, B-cell-depleted T cells, or PBMCs.

Sequencing used immunoSEQ multiplex PCR; TCRdb keeps in-frame clones, though not all of them. The repertoire includes over 300,000 clones, over 75% of them detected once, and more than 9% sits in the top ten. The ends were cut back, 4 bases at V and 10 bases at J, with 17 bases in the middle. This CDR3 spans 13 amino acids. CDR1 is SGHRS and CDR2 is YFSETQ in the germline V gene. This sequence was found in a woman younger than 35 who had recovered from COVID-19. The sequenced sample was PBMCs or T cells enriched from blood (not recorded which). The rearrangement links TRBV5-1 to TRBJ1-1; a weak D match, TRBD1 (6 bases). CDR3 DNA sequence: TGCGCCAGCAGCCCTGATCCAACAGGGATAGCTTTCTTT. It translates to CASSPDPTGIAFF.